This T cell receptor (beta chain) was documented in a study of early T cells in non-severe SARS-CoV-2 infection (dated by TCRdb to about 2021). As for the study more broadly: Because TCR sequencing relied on bulk RNA taken from unsorted whole blood, pairing of alpha and beta chains was not possible.

This clonotype was recorded a few times. Its antigen is still unknown. It has no much larger one-base neighbor in the sample; base qualities were not kept. The CDR3, cysteine through phenylalanine, is 13 amino acids long. The sequence is cut down to CDR3 DNA, 39 bases in frame from base 1. CDR1 and CDR2 were assigned from the germline V gene as SGHRS and YFSETQ. V and J are truncated by 4 bases and 6 bases respectively, leaving an intervening sequence of 12 bases. Set within a cohort of healthcare workers in London, UK, this nested case-control study involved weekly PCR testing of nasopharyngeal swabs along with blood sampling. Healthcare workers were recruited between 23 and 31 March 2020, during the week of the UK lockdown, and were followed weekly for up to about 16 weeks. What the work shows at the level of the full study, not this receptor alone: VDJdb matching was skewed toward anti-spike CD8 responses and likely underestimated virus-specific expansions by missing private and CD4 specificities.

The library was made by 5' RACE. Sequencer: NextSeq 500. In the TCR library protocol, unique molecular identifiers were attached to individual cDNA molecules to correct for PCR bias and sequencing error. Both TCR alpha and beta chains were sequenced, and tight co-correlation was observed between alpha and beta sequence abundances in each sample. The source study handled its data this way. Decombinator V4 was used to annotate the V gene, J gene and CDR3 of the TCR sequences. Expanded TCRs were defined as changing significantly between any two time points under a Poisson model with p below 0.0001. TCR abundances were normalised to the total number of TCRs sequenced per sample and expressed as counts per million. MAIT TCRs were defined by TRAV1-2 paired with TRAJ12, TRAJ20 or TRAJ33, and iNKT TCRs by TRAV10 paired with TRAJ18. A search of VDJdb, accessed on 1 November 2021, was run for TCRs annotated to CMV, EBV and SARS-CoV-2, with TCRs annotated for multiple antigens excluded. Through fastp at Q25 and MiXCR, TCRdb rebuilt clones from the public reads, retaining in-frame beta chains. When rows share a CDR3 protein, they turn into one entry using the most common DNA and genes. TCRdb's processing, not the authors', yielded these V and J calls. The sample data list 40,000 to 45,000 distinct CDR3 sequences, and about 6% of these were observed just once. The top ten constitute less than 25% of the sample.

This material consisted of whole blood, taken at baseline. This TCR derives from an adult who was a healthcare worker with PCR-confirmed SARS-CoV-2 infection or an uninfected control (not recorded which). Recombination linked TRBV5-1 to TRBJ2-3; no confident D gene assignment can be made. Here is the DNA: TGCGCCAGCAGCCTCCTGTTGGCGGATACGCAGTATTTT. Its protein reads: CASSLLLADTQYF.